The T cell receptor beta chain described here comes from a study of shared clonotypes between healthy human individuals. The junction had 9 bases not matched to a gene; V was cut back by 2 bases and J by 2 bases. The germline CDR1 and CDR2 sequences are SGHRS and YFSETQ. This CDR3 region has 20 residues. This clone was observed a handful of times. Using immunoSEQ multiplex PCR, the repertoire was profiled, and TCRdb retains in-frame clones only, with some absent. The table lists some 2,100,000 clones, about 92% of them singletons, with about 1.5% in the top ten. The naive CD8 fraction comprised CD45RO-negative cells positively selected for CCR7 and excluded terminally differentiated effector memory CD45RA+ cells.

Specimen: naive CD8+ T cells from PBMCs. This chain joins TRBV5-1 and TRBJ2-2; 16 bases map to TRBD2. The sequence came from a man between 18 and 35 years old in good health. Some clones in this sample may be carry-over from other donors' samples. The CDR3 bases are TGCGCCAGCAGCTTATTTGGGACTAGCGGGAGGGCCCTTAACACCGGGGAGCTGTTTTTT. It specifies CASSLFGTSGRALNTGELFF.